Listed below are T cell receptor beta chains from one sample, sequenced in a study of graft-versus-host responses after intestinal transplantation. Antigens of these TCRs are unknown. Assay: immunoSEQ multiplex PCR; the TCRdb copy retains only in-frame clones and omits some. The sample shows approximately 90,000 clones, around 90% of them seen only once. Material: unstimulated CD4+ T cells sorted from spleen or lymph node cells, obtained before transplant. The source of these receptors is a human donor who was the organ donor for an intestinal transplant. Each CDR3 is given without its conserved first and last residue. Fields, in order: J gene, V gene, CDR3 protein.

j_gene: TRBJ2-6; v_gene: TRBV2; CDR3aa: ASSGDRAGANVLT
j_gene: TRBJ2-7; v_gene: TRBV10-3; CDR3aa: AISLDRAYEQY
j_gene: TRBJ1-3; v_gene: TRBV6-5; CDR3aa: ASSYSNRGNGNTIY
j_gene: TRBJ2-7; v_gene: TRBV2; CDR3aa: ASTGQRTSYEQY
j_gene: TRBJ2-7; v_gene: TRBV11-3; CDR3aa: ASSFGTGAYEQY
j_gene: TRBJ1-2; v_gene: TRBV5-5; CDR3aa: ASSAGQTGYT
j_gene: TRBJ2-7; v_gene: TRBV13; CDR3aa: ASSLAGAMGPGEQY
j_gene: TRBJ2-3; v_gene: TRBV18; CDR3aa: ASSPGQGADTQY
j_gene: TRBJ2-1; v_gene: TRBV11-2; CDR3aa: ASSRNYRNGQF
j_gene: TRBJ1-4; v_gene: TRBV5-4; CDR3aa: ASSVGWQNNEKLF
j_gene: TRBJ2-7; v_gene: TRBV18; CDR3aa: ASSPRGGQMSSYEQY
j_gene: TRBJ1-1; v_gene: TRBV30; CDR3aa: AWSDGLNTEAF
j_gene: TRBJ1-1; v_gene: TRBV2; CDR3aa: ASLHRDTEAF
j_gene: TRBJ2-7; v_gene: TRBV15; CDR3aa: ATSRDWGGKASEQY
j_gene: TRBJ2-7; v_gene: TRBV9; CDR3aa: ASSVGQNPFHEQY
j_gene: TRBJ2-7; v_gene: TRBV6-5; CDR3aa: ASRPRGHVSYEQY
j_gene: TRBJ2-2; v_gene: TRBV6-1; CDR3aa: ASVPGQGTTGELF
j_gene: TRBJ2-7; v_gene: TRBV2; CDR3aa: ASKDAGPYEQY
j_gene: TRBJ2-2; v_gene: TRBV28; CDR3aa: ATQREGGTGELF
j_gene: TRBJ2-4; v_gene: TRBV27; CDR3aa: ASSLNRGKNIQY
j_gene: TRBJ1-2; v_gene: TRBV7-8; CDR3aa: ASSPDSYGYT
j_gene: TRBJ1-6; v_gene: TRBV6-1; CDR3aa: ASSDRGSYNSPLH
j_gene: TRBJ2-1; v_gene: TRBV28; CDR3aa: ASSSALLAGDSEQF
j_gene: TRBJ2-1; v_gene: TRBV18; CDR3aa: ASSPLAAGNEQF
j_gene: TRBJ2-7; v_gene: TRBV19; CDR3aa: ASTIRGQISYEQY
j_gene: TRBJ2-3; v_gene: TRBV5-3; CDR3aa: ARSSRATRAEITDTQY
j_gene: TRBJ2-3; v_gene: TRBV27; CDR3aa: ASHQGAEDTQY
j_gene: TRBJ1-3; v_gene: TRBV18; CDR3aa: ASSDSSGNTIY
j_gene: TRBJ2-4; v_gene: TRBV10-3; CDR3aa: AISESISLGPGIQY
j_gene: TRBJ2-1; v_gene: TRBV27; CDR3aa: ASRLADIYNEQF
j_gene: TRBJ2-5; v_gene: TRBV7-3; CDR3aa: ASSSGTGGQETQY
j_gene: TRBJ1-5; v_gene: TRBV6-6; CDR3aa: ASSYRDRGNQPQH
j_gene: TRBJ2-2; v_gene: TRBV5-1; CDR3aa: ASSLAGTGDAGELF
j_gene: TRBJ2-7; v_gene: TRBV28; CDR3aa: ASSAPGGSLYEQY
j_gene: TRBJ2-5; v_gene: TRBV7-3; CDR3aa: ASSPSGGAFGETQY
j_gene: TRBJ2-3; v_gene: TRBV5-1; CDR3aa: ASNLLAGGLDTQY
j_gene: TRBJ2-7; v_gene: TRBV6-1; CDR3aa: ASSGQGGTYEQY
j_gene: TRBJ1-2; v_gene: TRBV5-4; CDR3aa: ASSSGTGGVSHGYT
j_gene: TRBJ2-7; v_gene: TRBV4-3; CDR3aa: ASSQGRGSYEQY
j_gene: TRBJ1-3; v_gene: TRBV11-1; CDR3aa: ASSESRGGRTIY
j_gene: TRBJ2-3; v_gene: TRBV27; CDR3aa: ASSSPSIAGDDTQY
j_gene: TRBJ1-4; v_gene: TRBV5-8; CDR3aa: ASSLETGGDEKLF
j_gene: TRBJ1-5; v_gene: TRBV6-5; CDR3aa: ASSAGGDSQPQH
j_gene: TRBJ2-2; v_gene: TRBV10-3; CDR3aa: AANAGTSRVGELF
j_gene: TRBJ1-2; v_gene: TRBV5-1; CDR3aa: ASSSNAQGNGYT